Detailed here is one T cell receptor (beta chain). V dropped 7 bases and J dropped 6; count of bases not matched to a gene: 7. Germline CDR1 reads ENHRY; CDR2 reads SYGVKD. This CDR3 is built from 13 residues. TCRdb analysed the 5' RACE reads with MiXCR anew, one entry per CDR3 protein. The data show roughly 56,000 distinct CDR3 sequences, 7% to 10% seen once. This sample is part of a study of early T cells in non-severe SARS-CoV-2 infection. Sequencing was done on a sample of whole blood. The chain has TRBV10-3 and TRBJ2-3; 7 bases are a match to TRBD2. This clonotype was obtained from an adult who was a healthcare worker with PCR-confirmed SARS-CoV-2 infection or an uninfected control (not recorded which). For the CDR3, the DNA is TGTGCCATCAAGGGCGGGGGTGAGGATACGCAGTATTTT. Its protein is CAIKGGGEDTQYF.